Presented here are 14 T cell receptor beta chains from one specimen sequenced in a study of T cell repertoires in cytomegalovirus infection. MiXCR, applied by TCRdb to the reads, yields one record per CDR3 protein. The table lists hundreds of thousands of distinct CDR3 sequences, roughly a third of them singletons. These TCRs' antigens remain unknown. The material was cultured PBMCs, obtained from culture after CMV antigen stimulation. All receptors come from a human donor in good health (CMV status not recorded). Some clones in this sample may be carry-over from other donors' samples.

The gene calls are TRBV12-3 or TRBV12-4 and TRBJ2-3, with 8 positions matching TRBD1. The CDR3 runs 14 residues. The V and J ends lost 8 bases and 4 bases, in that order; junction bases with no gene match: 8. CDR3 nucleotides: TGTGCCAGCGCGGGACAGGCACACCCAGATACGCAGTATTTT. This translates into CASAGQAHPDTQYF.

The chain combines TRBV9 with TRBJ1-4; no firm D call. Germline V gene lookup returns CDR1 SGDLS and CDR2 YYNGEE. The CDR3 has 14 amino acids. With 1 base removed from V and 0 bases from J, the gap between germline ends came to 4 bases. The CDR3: CASSVTSTNEKLFF. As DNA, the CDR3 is TGTGCCAGCAGCGTAACCTCAACTAATGAAAAACTGTTTTTT.

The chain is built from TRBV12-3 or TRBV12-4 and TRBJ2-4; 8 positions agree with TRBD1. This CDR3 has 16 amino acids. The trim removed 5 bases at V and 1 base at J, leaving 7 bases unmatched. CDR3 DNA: TGTGCCAGCAGTAAGACAGGGGCGGGGGCCAAAAACATTCAGTACTTC. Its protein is CASSKTGAGAKNIQYF.

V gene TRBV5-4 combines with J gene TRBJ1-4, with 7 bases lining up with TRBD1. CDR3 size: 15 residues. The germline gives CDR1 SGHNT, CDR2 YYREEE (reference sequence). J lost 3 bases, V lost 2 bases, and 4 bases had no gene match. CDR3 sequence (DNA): TGTGCCAGCAGCTTAAACAGGGGAGCTAATGAAAAACTGTTTTTT. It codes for CASSLNRGANEKLFF. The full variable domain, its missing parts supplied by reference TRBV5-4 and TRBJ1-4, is ETGVTQSPTHLIKTRGQQVTLRCSSQSGHNTVSWYQQALGQGPQFIFQYYREEENGRGNFPPRFSGLQFPNYSSELNVNALELDDSALYLCASSLNRGANEKLFFGSGTQLSVL.

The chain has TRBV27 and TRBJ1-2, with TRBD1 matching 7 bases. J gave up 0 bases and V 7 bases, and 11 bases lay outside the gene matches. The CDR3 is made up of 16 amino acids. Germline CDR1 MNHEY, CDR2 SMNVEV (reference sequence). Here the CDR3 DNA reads TGTGCCAGCAACACGGACAGGCAGCCTTCTAACTATGGCTACACCTTC. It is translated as CASNTDRQPSNYGYTF.

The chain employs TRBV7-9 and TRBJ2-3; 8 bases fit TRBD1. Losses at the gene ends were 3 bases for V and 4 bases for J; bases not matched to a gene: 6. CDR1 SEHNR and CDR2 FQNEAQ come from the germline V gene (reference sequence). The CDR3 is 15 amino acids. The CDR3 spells CASSFQGAMADTQYF. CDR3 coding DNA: TGTGCCAGCAGCTTCCAGGGGGCGATGGCAGATACGCAGTATTTT.

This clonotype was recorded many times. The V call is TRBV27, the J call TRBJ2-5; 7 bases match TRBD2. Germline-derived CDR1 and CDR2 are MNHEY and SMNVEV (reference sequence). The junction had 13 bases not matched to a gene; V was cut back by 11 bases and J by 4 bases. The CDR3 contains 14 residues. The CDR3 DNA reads TGTGCCGCAAAACCGTGGGGGGAGGGAGAGACCCAGTACTTC. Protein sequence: CAAKPWGEGETQYF.

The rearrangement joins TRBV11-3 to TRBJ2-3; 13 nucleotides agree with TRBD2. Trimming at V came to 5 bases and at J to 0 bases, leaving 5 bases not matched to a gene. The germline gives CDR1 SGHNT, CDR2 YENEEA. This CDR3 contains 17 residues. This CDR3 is CASSGTSGDSSTDTQYF. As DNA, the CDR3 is TGTGCCAGCAGCGGGACTAGCGGGGATTCTAGCACAGATACGCAGTATTTT.

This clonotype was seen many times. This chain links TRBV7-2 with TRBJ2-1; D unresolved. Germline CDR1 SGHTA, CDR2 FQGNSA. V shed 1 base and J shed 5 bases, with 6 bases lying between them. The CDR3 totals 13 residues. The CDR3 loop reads CASSLGRHNEQFF. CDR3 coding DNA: TGTGCCAGCAGCTTAGGGAGACACAATGAGCAGTTCTTC.

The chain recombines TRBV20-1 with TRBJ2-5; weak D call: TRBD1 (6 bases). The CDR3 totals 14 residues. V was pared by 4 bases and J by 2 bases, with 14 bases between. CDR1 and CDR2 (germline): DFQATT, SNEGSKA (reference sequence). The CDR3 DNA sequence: TGCAGTGCTACTACTCGGACAGAGCAAGAGACCCAGTACTTC. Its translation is CSATTRTEQETQYF.

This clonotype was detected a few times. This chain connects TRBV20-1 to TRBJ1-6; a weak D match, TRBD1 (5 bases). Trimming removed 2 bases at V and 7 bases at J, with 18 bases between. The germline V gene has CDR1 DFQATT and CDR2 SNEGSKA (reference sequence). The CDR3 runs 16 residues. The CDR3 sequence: CSARRAGQGGNSPLHF. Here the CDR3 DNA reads TGCAGTGCTAGAAGAGCGGGGCAGGGTGGAAATTCACCCCTCCACTTT.

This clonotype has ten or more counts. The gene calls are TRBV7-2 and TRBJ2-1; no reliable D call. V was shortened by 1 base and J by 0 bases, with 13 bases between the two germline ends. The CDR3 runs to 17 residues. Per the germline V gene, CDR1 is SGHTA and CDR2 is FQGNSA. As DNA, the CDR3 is TGTGCCAGCAGCTTAGATCTGCGGCTGAGCTCCTACAATGAGCAGTTCTTC. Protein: CASSLDLRLSSYNEQFF.

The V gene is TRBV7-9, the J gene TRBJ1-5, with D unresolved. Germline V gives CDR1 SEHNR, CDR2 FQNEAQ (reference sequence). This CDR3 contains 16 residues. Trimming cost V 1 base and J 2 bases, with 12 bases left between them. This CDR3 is CASSLGETGGNQPQHF. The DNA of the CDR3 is TGTGCCAGCAGCTTAGGGGAAACCGGGGGCAATCAGCCCCAGCATTTT.

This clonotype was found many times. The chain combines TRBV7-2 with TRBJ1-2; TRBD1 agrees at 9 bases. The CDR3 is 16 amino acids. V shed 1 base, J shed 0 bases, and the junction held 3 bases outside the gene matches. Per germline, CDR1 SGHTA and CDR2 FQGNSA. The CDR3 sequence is CASSLGDRAANYGYTF. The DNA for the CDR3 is TGTGCCAGCAGCTTAGGGGACAGGGCAGCTAACTATGGCTACACCTTC.